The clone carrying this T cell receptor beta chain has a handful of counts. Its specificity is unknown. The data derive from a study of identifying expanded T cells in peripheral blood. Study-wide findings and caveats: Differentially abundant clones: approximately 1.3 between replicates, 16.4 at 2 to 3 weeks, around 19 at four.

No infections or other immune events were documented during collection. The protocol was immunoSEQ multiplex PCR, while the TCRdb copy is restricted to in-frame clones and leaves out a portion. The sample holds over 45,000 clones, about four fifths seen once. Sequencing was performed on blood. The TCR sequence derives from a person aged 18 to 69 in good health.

CDR3 sequence reads: CAWSGRNTGELFF. The CDR3 nucleotides are TGTGCCTGGAGCGGGCGGAACACCGGGGAGCTGTTTTTT. The gene calls are TRBV30 and TRBJ2-2, with D uncertain. CDR1 GTSNPN and CDR2 SVGIG come from the germline V gene (reference sequence). With 3 bases removed from V and 1 base from J, the gap between germline ends came to 6 bases. This CDR3 spans 13 amino acids.